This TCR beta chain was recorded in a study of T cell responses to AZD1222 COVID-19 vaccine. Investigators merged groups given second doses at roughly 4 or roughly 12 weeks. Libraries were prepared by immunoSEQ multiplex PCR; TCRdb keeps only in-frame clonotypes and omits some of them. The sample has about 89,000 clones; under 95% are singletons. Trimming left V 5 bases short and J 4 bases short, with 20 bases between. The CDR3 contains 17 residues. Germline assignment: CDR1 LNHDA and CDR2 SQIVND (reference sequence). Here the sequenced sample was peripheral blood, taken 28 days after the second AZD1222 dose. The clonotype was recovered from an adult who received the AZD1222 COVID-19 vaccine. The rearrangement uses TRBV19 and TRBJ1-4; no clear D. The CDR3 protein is CASSPLDLEGVNEKLFF. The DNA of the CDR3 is TGTGCCAGTAGTCCCTTGGACTTGGAGGGAGTTAATGAAAAACTGTTTTTT. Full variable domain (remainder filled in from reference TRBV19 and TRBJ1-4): DGGITQSPKYLFRKEGQNVTLSCEQNLNHDAMYWYRQDPGQGLRLIYYSQIVNDFQKGDIAEGYSVSREKKESFPLTVTSAQKNPTAFYLCASSPLDLEGVNEKLFFGSGTQLSVL.